This is a list of T cell receptor beta chains from one sample in a study of control samples from healthy donors and cancer patients. TCRdb's copy holds only in-frame clones and misses some; the assay was immunoSEQ multiplex PCR. This table holds tens of thousands of clones, more than 80% found once. Sequencing used PBMCs. Every receptor here comes from a man aged 30 to 39 with colorectal cancer. Both conserved end residues are part of each CDR3. D genes are given only for firm matches. Expanded clones get a size class; other rows say once, few or many, or leave the size out.

v_call	clone_size	j_call	d_call	cdr3_nt	cdr3_aa
TRBV19	-	TRBJ1-4	TRBD1	TGTGCCAGTAGTTTACTGTTCGGGACAGGGGGGGATATTGAAAAACTGTTTTTT	CASSLLFGTGGDIEKLFF
TRBV20-1	once	TRBJ2-1	-	TGCAGTCTTCCTATTGGGAATGAGCAGTTCTTC	CSLPIGNEQFF
TRBV4-1	once	TRBJ1-2	TRBD1	TGCGCCAGCAGCCGGGGGCTCAAGACAGGGGACTATGGCTACACCTTC	CASSRGLKTGDYGYTF
TRBV5-4	-	TRBJ2-3	-	TGTGCCAGCAGCCTCGGAGATACGCAGTATTTT	CASSLGDTQYF
TRBV18	-	TRBJ1-5	-	TGTGCCAGCTCACCAGGAAAGGATCAGCCCCAGCATTTT	CASSPGKDQPQHF
TRBV7-2	-	TRBJ2-1	TRBD2	TGTGCCAGCAGCTTAGCGTTGGCGGGAGCTTACAATGAGCAGTTCTTC	CASSLALAGAYNEQFF
TRBV5-4	-	TRBJ1-2	TRBD1	TGTGCCAGCAGCTTACAGGGGAGAAATGGCTACACCTTC	CASSLQGRNGYTF
TRBV18	-	TRBJ2-3	-	TGTGCCAGCTCACCGGCCGGTTCTAGCACAGATATGCAGTATTTT	CASSPAGSSTDMQYF
TRBV12-3/TRBV12-4	-	TRBJ2-7	TRBD1	TGTGCCAGCAGTTCGGGACAGGTATACGAGCAGTACTTC	CASSSGQVYEQYF
TRBV4-3	-	TRBJ1-2	TRBD1	TGCGCCAGCAGCCAAGATCTAGGGGGCGACTATGGCTACACCTTC	CASSQDLGGDYGYTF
TRBV19	-	TRBJ2-5	-	TGTGCCAGTAGTATTAGGAGGGTTGGAGAGACCCAGTACTTC	CASSIRRVGETQYF
TRBV4-3	few	TRBJ1-2	-	TGCGCCAGCAGCCAAGATACAAATAACTATGGCTACACCTTC	CASSQDTNNYGYTF
TRBV6-4	-	TRBJ1-5	-	TGTGCCAGCAGCGCCAGTTTGCCCCAGCATTTT	CASSASLPQHF
TRBV5-8	-	TRBJ2-2	-	TGTGCCAGCAGCTTGGTAGGGGTACCGTCCGGGGAGCTGTTTTTT	CASSLVGVPSGELFF
TRBV6-2/TRBV6-3	-	TRBJ2-2	TRBD2	TGTGCCAGCAGTTACTTCCTAGCGGGGGCCACCGGGGAGCTGTTTTTT	CASSYFLAGATGELFF
TRBV19	-	TRBJ2-3	-	TGTGCCAGTAGTACCAGCACAGATACGCAGTATTTT	CASSTSTDTQYF
TRBV6-5	-	TRBJ1-3	TRBD1	TGTGCCAGCAGTTACTCGAGGGAGGGGGCGAACACCATATATTTT	CASSYSREGANTIYF
TRBV29-1	-	TRBJ2-2	-	TGCAGCGTTTGGACAGCAGTAGGGGAGCTGTTTTTT	CSVWTAVGELFF
TRBV24-1	-	TRBJ2-2	-	TGTGCCACCAGTGTTTCCTTAGGAGCGAACACCGGGGAGCTGTTTTTT	CATSVSLGANTGELFF
TRBV9	once	TRBJ2-2	TRBD2	TGTGCCAGCAGCAGACGACTAGCGGGGGACACCGGGGAGCTGTTTTTT	CASSRRLAGDTGELFF
TRBV9	-	TRBJ1-2	-	TGTGCCAGCAGCGTAGACGGGGAGAGTAGCTATGGCTACACCTTC	CASSVDGESSYGYTF
TRBV12-3/TRBV12-4	-	TRBJ2-5	-	TGTGCCAGCAGTTTAGTAGGGGGAGAGACCCAGTACTTC	CASSLVGGETQYF
TRBV7-2	-	TRBJ2-5	TRBD1	TGTGCCAGCAGCTTTATTTCCGGGACAGGGGACGAGACCCAGTACTTC	CASSFISGTGDETQYF
TRBV13	-	TRBJ2-7	TRBD1	TGTGCCAGCAGCTCGGACAGGGAGCAGTACTTC	CASSSDREQYF
TRBV7-2	once	TRBJ2-1	TRBD2	TGTGCCAGCAGCTTACTAGCGGGGGGGCTAAATGAGCAGTTCTTC	CASSLLAGGLNEQFF
TRBV24-1	once	TRBJ1-5	TRBD1	TGTGCCACCAGTGACTCCCGGGACAGGGCTTGTACACCGGGCAGAGGAGGTCAGCCCCAGCATTTT	CATSDSRDRACTPGRGGQPQHF
TRBV10-3	-	TRBJ2-3	-	TGTGCCATCAGCAGGGACACAGATACGCAGTATTTT	CAISRDTDTQYF
TRBV18	-	TRBJ2-7	-	TGTGCCAGCTCACCACCTACAAGAGGCTCAGTCACCTACGAGCAGTACTTC	CASSPPTRGSVTYEQYF
TRBV7-9	few	TRBJ1-1	-	TGTGCCAGCAGCTTAGCAAGTACGGACACTGAAGCTTTCTTT	CASSLASTDTEAFF
TRBV24-1	-	TRBJ1-2	TRBD1	TGTGCCACCAGTGAGGGGACAGGGACTGGCTACACCTTC	CATSEGTGTGYTF
TRBV5-1	-	TRBJ1-1	TRBD1	TGCGCCAGCAGCAGTTCGGACAGGGGTTACACTGAAGCTTTCTTT	CASSSSDRGYTEAFF
TRBV3-1/TRBV3-2	-	TRBJ2-1	TRBD2	TGTGCCAGCAGCCCATTATTCCGGGGGGGCCTCAGTAATGAGCAGTTCTTC	CASSPLFRGGLSNEQFF
TRBV5-8	-	TRBJ2-4	-	TGTGCCAGCAGGCAGGACAGAACCGTCTTAGCCAAAAACATTCAGTACTTC	CASRQDRTVLAKNIQYF
TRBV18	-	TRBJ1-5	-	TGTGCCAGCTCACCTGCAGACAGGTATCAGCCCCAGCATTTT	CASSPADRYQPQHF
TRBV12-3/TRBV12-4	few	TRBJ2-3	-	TGTGCCAGCAGTTTAGCGGGGGGTACGCAGTATTTT	CASSLAGGTQYF
TRBV3-1/TRBV3-2	-	TRBJ1-1	-	TGTGCCAGCAGCCCCCCGAGCAGGGGAGCTTTCTTT	CASSPPSRGAFF
TRBV5-1	once	TRBJ2-2	-	TGCGCCAGCAGCTTGGACGGGACCGGGGAGCTGTTTTTT	CASSLDGTGELFF
TRBV19	-	TRBJ1-1	TRBD1	TGTGCCAGTAGTATAGGCAGGGGGTCTGAAGCTTTCTTT	CASSIGRGSEAFF
TRBV3-1/TRBV3-2	medium-sized	TRBJ1-6	-	TGTGCCAGCAGCCAAGGGAGGGGGAGCTCCTATAATTCACCCCTCCACTTT	CASSQGRGSSYNSPLHF
TRBV2	-	TRBJ1-2	TRBD1	TGTGCCAGCAGTCCCGGACAGGGGAACTATGGCTACACCTTC	CASSPGQGNYGYTF
TRBV29-1	-	TRBJ1-4	-	TGCAGCGCCGGGACTTTCGCTAATGAAAAACTGTTTTTT	CSAGTFANEKLFF
TRBV7-2	-	TRBJ2-2	-	TGTGCCAGCAGCTTCACCCCTTCGAACACCGGGGAGCTGTTTTTT	CASSFTPSNTGELFF
TRBV19	-	TRBJ1-1	-	TGTGCCAGTAGTATAGGTCGTGGTTTAGGCACTGAAGCTTTCTTT	CASSIGRGLGTEAFF
TRBV30	-	TRBJ1-1	-	TGTGCCTGGGGACCCGGTAACACTGAAGCTTTCTTT	CAWGPGNTEAFF
TRBV6-5	-	TRBJ1-3	-	TGTGCCAGCAGTTCCCCGGCAGGTTCTGGAAACACCATATATTTT	CASSSPAGSGNTIYF
TRBV10-3	-	TRBJ1-1	TRBD1	TGTGCCACCCAGGGGGCAGCGAACACTGAAGCTTTCTTT	CATQGAANTEAFF
TRBV29-1	-	TRBJ1-1	TRBD1	TGCAGCGGAGTACGGTCGGCAGGGGGCGGCACTGAAGCTTTCTTT	CSGVRSAGGGTEAFF
TRBV5-1	-	TRBJ2-1	-	TGCGCCAGCTCCTGGCAGGGAAGCTACAATGAGCAGTTCTTC	CASSWQGSYNEQFF